This T cell receptor beta chain was identified during a study of blood T cell repertoires in COVID-19. For the study at large: Researchers got acute and convalescent COVID-19 samples from the United States, Italy and Spain. T cells, B-cell-depleted T cells, or PBMCs supplied cDNA or gDNA.

In the original workflow: Estimated nucleated cell counts came from reference gene primer amplification. Assay: immunoSEQ multiplex PCR; the TCRdb copy retains only in-frame clones and omits some. V, J and clone size were drawn from that table, and D and trimming were deduced from the DNA. The table has 350,000 to 400,000 clones, more than 80% seen once. Germline values: CDR1 LNHDA, CDR2 SQIVND (reference sequence). Trimming pared 5 bases from V and 3 bases from J, leaving 11 bases between. This CDR3 contains 13 residues. Seattle enrolled patients during active infection and tracked them longitudinally.

The chain is built from TRBV19 and TRBJ2-7; D call uncertain. The sequence was collected from a woman in her thirties with COVID-19, enrolled during active disease. Source material: peripheral blood. This chain's CDR3 is CASSSAYGYEQYF. CDR3 nucleotides: TGTGCCAGTAGTTCTGCTTACGGCTACGAGCAGTACTTC.